The 13 T cell receptor beta chains below all came from one sample that was sequenced in a study of cytomegalovirus exposure and HLA in healthy donors. The PCR had 60 Vbeta and 13 Jbeta primers. Generated by immunoSEQ multiplex PCR, the TCRdb table keeps only in-frame clones and is missing some. The repertoire holds under 150,000 clones, with around three fifths as singletons. What was sequenced was PBMCs. The receptors shown here come from a woman aged 40 to 50 in good health and CMV-seronegative.

This clone turned up a few times. Other DNA sequences of this sample code for an identical CDR3. The CDR3 here is CAWGTGANTEAFF. CDR3 DNA sequence: TGTGCCTGGGGGACAGGGGCAAACACTGAAGCTTTCTTT. The chain links TRBV30 to TRBJ1-1, with 10 bases fitting TRBD1. This CDR3 is 13 amino acids long. CDR1 and CDR2 from the germline V gene are GTSNPN and SVGIG (reference sequence). Trimming removed 5 bases from V and 2 bases from J; junction bases left unmatched: 2.

The V call is TRBV14, the J call TRBJ1-6; the D gene is possibly TRBD1 (6 bases). CDR1 is SGHDN and CDR2 is FVKESK in the germline V gene. Trimming stripped 4 bases from V and 10 bases from J, with 17 bases between. The CDR3 runs 15 residues. The CDR3 protein is CASSPPGGRESPLHF. CDR3 DNA: TGTGCCAGCAGCCCCCCGGGGGGGCGGGAATCACCCCTCCACTTT. Full variable domain (outside the CDR3, taken from reference TRBV14 and TRBJ1-6): EAGVTQFPSHSVIEKGQTVTLRCDPISGHDNLYWYRRVMGKEIKFLLHFVKESKQDESGMPNNRFLAERTGGTYSTLKVQPAELEDSGVYFCASSPPGGRESPLHFGNGTRLTVT.

This clone was observed once. The J gene is TRBJ1-1, the V gene TRBV28; D perhaps matches TRBD1 (5 bases). The CDR3 sequence is 15 residues long. Germline CDR1 and CDR2: MDHEN and SYDVKM. Trimming removed 2 bases at V and 4 bases at J, with 14 bases between. CDR3 nucleotides: TGTGCCAGCAGTTTAGGAGGGGCGGGGAGCACTGAAGCTTTCTTT. This codes for CASSLGGAGSTEAFF.

Details on this clone: Additional DNA sequences in this sample encode the identical CDR3. V is TRBV5-1 and J is TRBJ2-2, with 10 nucleotides matching TRBD2. Germline CDR1 SGHRS, CDR2 YFSETQ. The V and J ends lost 3 bases and 7 bases, in that order; junction bases with no gene match: 15. The CDR3 sequence is 18 residues long. CDR3 DNA: TGCGCCAGCAGCTCTACTACCTCCCTAGCGGGAGTGAGCGGGGAGCTGTTTTTT. Amino acids: CASSSTTSLAGVSGELFF.

This rearrangement joins TRBV5-6 to TRBJ1-6; D is perhaps TRBD1 (5 bases). The CDR3 has 15 residues. Germline CDR1 and CDR2: SGHDT and YYEEEE. V lost 0 bases and J lost 9, with 13 bases in between. Here the CDR3 reads CASSLDQGRGSPLHF. CDR3 sequence (DNA): TGTGCCAGCAGCTTGGATCAGGGTAGGGGTTCACCCCTCCACTTT.

The rearrangement links TRBV4-1 to TRBJ2-7; possibly TRBD2 for D (5 bases). The CDR3 totals 15 residues. Germline V gene sequence: CDR1 MGHRA, CDR2 YSYEKL. V lost 4 bases, J lost 4 bases, and 17 bases lay in between. The CDR3 reads CASSRARTGTYEQYF. Written as DNA, the CDR3 is TGCGCCAGCAGCCGGGCCCGGACGGGAACTTACGAGCAGTACTTC.

The V gene is TRBV19, the J gene TRBJ1-1; D is uncertain. The V gene lost 10 bases and the J gene lost 5 bases, with 20 bases spanning the gap. Germline V gene data show CDR1 as LNHDA and CDR2 as SQIVND (reference sequence). This CDR3 has 14 residues. This chain's CDR3 is CATTSSRYGTEAFF. Written as DNA, the CDR3 is TGTGCCACTACGTCCTCCCGGTACGGGACTGAAGCTTTCTTT.

This clone was seen a handful of times. The chain has TRBV6-6 and TRBJ2-7, with D unresolved. Germline V CDR1 and CDR2: MNHNY, SVGAGI (reference sequence). V was trimmed by 0 bases and J by 3 bases, leaving 9 bases between them. The CDR3 is 14 amino acids. The CDR3, as DNA: TGTGCCAGCAGTTACTCTTCCCCCTACTACGAGCAGTACTTC. Amino acids: CASSYSSPYYEQYF.

The chain is built from TRBV30 and TRBJ2-7; tentatively, D is TRBD1 (5 bases). V lost 7 bases, J lost 3 bases, and 10 bases lay in between. From germline, CDR1 is GTSNPN and CDR2 SVGIG (reference sequence). The CDR3 consists of 11 residues. The CDR3 bases are TGTGCCTTTGGACACGTCTACGAGCAGTACTTC. Its protein is CAFGHVYEQYF.

This chain links TRBV7-8 with TRBJ2-7; tentatively, D is TRBD1 (6 bases). Germline lookup yields CDR1 SGHVS and CDR2 FQNEAQ. This CDR3 contains 14 residues. V lost 5 bases and J lost 3, with 14 bases in between. Here the CDR3 reads CASSLRGNGYEQYF. CDR3 DNA sequence: TGTGCCAGCAGCCTAAGGGGGAATGGCTACGAGCAGTACTTC.

The V call is TRBV4-3, the J call TRBJ1-4; maybe TRBD1 (5 bases). Trimming removed 1 base from V and 8 bases from J, with 14 bases in between. This CDR3 spans 15 amino acids. Germline CDR1 is LGHNA and CDR2 is YSLEER. This CDR3 is CASSQGKGAGEKLFF. The CDR3 DNA sequence: TGCGCCAGCAGCCAAGGAAAAGGGGCGGGGGAAAAACTGTTTTTT.

This clone occurred a few times. The V and J genes are TRBV6-1 and TRBJ2-7, with 9 bases lining up with TRBD1. Germline assignment: CDR1 MNHNS and CDR2 SASEGT. The length of the CDR3 is 13 residues. Trimming cost V 6 bases and J 7 bases; bases outside gene matches: 7. The DNA of the CDR3 is TGTGCCAGCAGCCGGGGACAGGGAAAGGAGCAGTACTTC. It yields the protein CASSRGQGKEQYF.

V is TRBV19 and J is TRBJ1-1; D call uncertain. V lost 4 bases and J 7 bases, leaving 16 bases between the germline ends. Looked up from germline, CDR1 is LNHDA and CDR2 is SQIVND (reference sequence). The CDR3 length is 14 residues. CDR3 loop: CASSTVRRANEAFF. Written as DNA, the CDR3 is TGTGCCAGTAGTACGGTTCGGAGGGCTAATGAAGCTTTCTTT.